This TCR beta chain was observed in a study of OX40 agonist ivuxolimab in advanced cancers. The study in broad terms: Ivuxolimab, which targeted the costimulatory receptor OX40 (CD134), was an agonistic, fully human IgG2 monoclonal antibody. Intravenous ivuxolimab was administered to patients every 2 weeks at six dose levels: 0.01, 0.1, 0.3, 1.5, 3 and 10 mg/kg. Of the roughly 51 patients in dose escalation, 19 had hepatocellular carcinoma, some 15 had melanoma, 9 had renal cell carcinoma and 9 had head and neck cancer. In the dose-escalation cohort, 70% to 85% of patients were male, and the mean age was roughly 60 years, with a range of roughly 23 to 85. Prior anti-PD-1, anti-PD-L1 or anti-CTLA-4 therapy was permitted, and checkpoint inhibitors had been received by around 39% of dose-escalation patients. Partial responses occurred in three dose-escalation patients: two with cutaneous melanoma and one with hepatocellular carcinoma. Peripheral TCRbeta sequencing aimed to test whether ivuxolimab altered TCR sequence diversity and caused clonal T-cell expansion. The paper reports the monotherapy dose-escalation portion (N of about 56 patients) of the phase I ivuxolimab trial. Here is what the overall study found, with its caveats: Low levels of normalized T-cell clonal expansion were also shown by some nonresponding patients. After ivuxolimab, expanded clones were on average more numerous among CD8+ T cells than among CD4+ T cells. The antigen specificity of the peripheral T cells that underwent clonal expansion was not determined. At doses of 0.1 to 3.0 mg/kg, clonal expansion of both CD4+ and CD8+ blood T cells was observed from baseline to week 6. Partial responders in the 0.1-3.0 mg/kg groups had among the lowest normalized peripheral clonal expansion, especially among CD8+ T cells.

From the germline V gene, CDR1 is SGHNT and CDR2 is YENEEA. The CDR3 runs 17 amino acids, cysteine and phenylalanine included. Here the CDR3 DNA is all that survives: 51 bases in frame from base 1. Trimming takes 0 bases off V and 7 bases off J; junction bases not matched to a gene: 8. Regarding this clone: Its cognate antigen has yet to be identified. Base qualities are missing; no much larger clone stands one base away.

For sequencing of the TCRbeta CDR3 region, genomic DNA was extracted from the sorted cells. TCRbeta CDR3 regions were sequenced using the immunoSEQ Assay. This is the immuneACCESS table as TCRdb keeps it, with only in-frame sequences that have V and J called. A part of the clones is gone; compared with another copy, unresolved V genes explain less than half, and the rest is unexplained. This sample has 50,000 to 65,000 clones in its table, and 90% of those were observed once. The top ten clonotypes cover roughly 1.9% of the sample. The trial excluded patients who had a history of autoimmune disease or were on systemic immunosuppression. In every dose cohort, peripheral blood was drawn for TCR sequencing at baseline, cycle 4 day 1, and cycle 7 day 1. The samples were drawn from a first-in-human, open-label, multicenter phase I dose-escalation trial of ivuxolimab. Adults with locally advanced or metastatic melanoma, renal cell, hepatocellular, or head and neck squamous cell carcinoma were enrolled in the trial. Before TCR sequencing, CD4+ T cells and CD8+ T cells from peripheral blood were sorted into separate populations.

The chain is encoded by TRBV11-3 joined to TRBJ2-2; the junction holds 10 bases that match TRBD2. The sample was CD4+ or CD8+ T cells sorted from blood, taken in a trial of the OX40 agonist ivuxolimab. This TCR was sampled from an adult with an advanced solid tumor such as melanoma, head and neck, liver or kidney cancer. The DNA reads as follows: TGTGCCAGCAGCTTAGAAGCACCTAGCGGGAGAAGCGGGGAGCTGTTTTTT. Its product reads: CASSLEAPSGRSGELFF.